This is a list of T cell receptor beta chains from one sample in a study of identical twins. TCRdb itself ran the 5' RACE reads through MiXCR, one entry per CDR3 protein. Among approximately 690,000 distinct CDR3 sequences, approximately 6% were seen once, and the ten largest hold under 2%. The specimen sequenced was naive T cells sorted from blood. These receptors were collected from a man between 18 and 29 years old in good health. The CDR3 runs from the conserved cysteine through the conserved F or W. Each record gives: D gene, V gene, clone size, J gene, CDR3 DNA, CDR3 protein. The D gene is left open where the match is weak. Clone sizes are given selectively: once, few, many, or a class where the clone is expanded.

d_gene: TRBD2
v_gene: TRBV24-1
abundance: few
j_gene: TRBJ2-1
CDR3nt: TGTGCCACCTCCGCGGGAGTAGAGCAGTTCTTC
CDR3aa: CATSAGVEQFF

d_gene: TRBD1
v_gene: TRBV4-2
abundance: NA
j_gene: TRBJ2-1
CDR3nt: TGTGCCAGCAGCCAAGATCCGAGACAGGGAATGGATGAGCAGTTCTTC
CDR3aa: CASSQDPRQGMDEQFF

d_gene: TRBD2
v_gene: TRBV7-2
abundance: many
j_gene: TRBJ2-7
CDR3nt: TGTGCCAGCAGCTTTACCGGACTAGCGGGAGGCGAGCAGTACTTC
CDR3aa: CASSFTGLAGGEQYF

d_gene: NA
v_gene: TRBV27
abundance: many
j_gene: TRBJ1-2
CDR3nt: TGTGCCAGCAGTTTTGGGGGGCGCGGGTATGGCTACACCTTC
CDR3aa: CASSFGGRGYGYTF

d_gene: TRBD1
v_gene: TRBV6-1
abundance: NA
j_gene: TRBJ1-5
CDR3nt: TGTGCCAGCAGACAAGACACAGGGGGTAATCAGCCCCAGCATTTT
CDR3aa: CASRQDTGGNQPQHF

d_gene: NA
v_gene: TRBV25-1
abundance: many
j_gene: TRBJ1-1
CDR3nt: TGTGCCAGCACCTTGGGGGGAGGGTTTGAAGCTTTCTTT
CDR3aa: CASTLGGGFEAFF

d_gene: NA
v_gene: TRBV10-3
abundance: many
j_gene: TRBJ2-3
CDR3nt: TGTGCCATCAGTGATTCCCATAAAAGCACAGATACGCAGTATTTT
CDR3aa: CAISDSHKSTDTQYF

d_gene: NA
v_gene: TRBV29-1
abundance: many
j_gene: TRBJ1-1
CDR3nt: TGCAGCGTTGGTCCGGGGAACACTGAAGCTTTCTTT
CDR3aa: CSVGPGNTEAFF

d_gene: NA
v_gene: TRBV4-3
abundance: many
j_gene: TRBJ2-5
CDR3nt: TGCGCCAGCAGCCAAGCGGTTTCAGCTAGCTCGGAGACCCAGTACTTC
CDR3aa: CASSQAVSASSETQYF

d_gene: TRBD1
v_gene: TRBV28
abundance: NA
j_gene: TRBJ1-5
CDR3nt: TGTGCCAGCAGTTTATGGGTCGGGACAGGGAATCAGCCCCAGCATTTT
CDR3aa: CASSLWVGTGNQPQHF

d_gene: TRBD1
v_gene: TRBV20-1
abundance: many
j_gene: TRBJ2-4
CDR3nt: TGCAGTGCTAGGGGACAGGGTGACGCCAAAAACATTCAGTACTTC
CDR3aa: CSARGQGDAKNIQYF

d_gene: TRBD1
v_gene: TRBV25-1
abundance: few
j_gene: TRBJ2-5
CDR3nt: TGTGCCAGCAGTGTTCGGGACAGGGGGTACCAAGAGACCCAGTACTTC
CDR3aa: CASSVRDRGYQETQYF

d_gene: NA
v_gene: TRBV29-1
abundance: few
j_gene: TRBJ2-5
CDR3nt: TGCAGCGTTGAAGGGATTGCAGTGGAGACCCAGTACTTC
CDR3aa: CSVEGIAVETQYF

d_gene: NA
v_gene: TRBV7-9
abundance: many
j_gene: TRBJ2-1
CDR3nt: TGTGCCAGCAGCTTACAACGGTTCTTC
CDR3aa: CASSLQRFF

d_gene: TRBD1
v_gene: TRBV14
abundance: NA
j_gene: TRBJ2-1
CDR3nt: TGTGCCAGCAGCCGATCATACCGGGACAGGGGGTTCTTC
CDR3aa: CASSRSYRDRGFF

d_gene: TRBD1
v_gene: TRBV14
abundance: NA
j_gene: TRBJ2-2
CDR3nt: TGTGCCAGCAGCCGCCTGGGGACAGCGACCACCGGGGAGCTGTTTTTT
CDR3aa: CASSRLGTATTGELFF

d_gene: NA
v_gene: TRBV27
abundance: few
j_gene: TRBJ2-3
CDR3nt: TGTGCCAGCAACCCCCGCGCCGTCTTAGCAGATACGCAGTATTTT
CDR3aa: CASNPRAVLADTQYF

d_gene: NA
v_gene: TRBV12-3/TRBV12-4
abundance: many
j_gene: TRBJ2-1
CDR3nt: TGTGCCAGCACCCAGGTCTCCTACAATGAGCAGTTCTTC
CDR3aa: CASTQVSYNEQFF

d_gene: TRBD2
v_gene: TRBV20-1
abundance: many
j_gene: TRBJ2-5
CDR3nt: TGCAGTGCTAGCGCTAGCGGGAGGGCCAAAGGTTGGGAGACCCAGTACTTC
CDR3aa: CSASASGRAKGWETQYF

d_gene: NA
v_gene: TRBV5-1
abundance: many
j_gene: TRBJ2-3
CDR3nt: TGCGCCAGCAGCGGAGGGGCCGGCACAGATACGCAGTATTTT
CDR3aa: CASSGGAGTDTQYF

d_gene: TRBD2
v_gene: TRBV4-3
abundance: many
j_gene: TRBJ2-7
CDR3nt: TGCGCCAGCAGCCAAGATGTCGGGACTAGCTACGAGCAGTACTTC
CDR3aa: CASSQDVGTSYEQYF

d_gene: TRBD2
v_gene: TRBV9
abundance: many
j_gene: TRBJ2-3
CDR3nt: TGTGCCAGCAGCGGGTCTAGCGGGATCTCAGATACGCAGTATTTT
CDR3aa: CASSGSSGISDTQYF

d_gene: TRBD1
v_gene: TRBV15
abundance: many
j_gene: TRBJ2-7
CDR3nt: TGTGCCACCAGAAAGGGGACAGGGGGCGGGTACGAGCAGTACTTC
CDR3aa: CATRKGTGGGYEQYF

d_gene: NA
v_gene: TRBV10-3
abundance: many
j_gene: TRBJ2-3
CDR3nt: TGTGCCATCAGGCCGGGACCACCCACAGATACGCAGTATTTT
CDR3aa: CAIRPGPPTDTQYF

d_gene: TRBD1
v_gene: TRBV19
abundance: few
j_gene: TRBJ1-1
CDR3nt: TGTGCCAGTAGAGGACAGGACCTAGAAGCTTTCTTT
CDR3aa: CASRGQDLEAFF

d_gene: NA
v_gene: TRBV20-1
abundance: many
j_gene: TRBJ1-6
CDR3nt: TGCAGTGCGAACAGGCCCCTCGCTAATTCACCCCTCCACTTT
CDR3aa: CSANRPLANSPLHF

d_gene: TRBD1
v_gene: TRBV27
abundance: NA
j_gene: TRBJ2-5
CDR3nt: TGTGCCAGCAGTTCGGACAGGGATGTGTACCAAGAGACCCAGTACTTC
CDR3aa: CASSSDRDVYQETQYF

d_gene: NA
v_gene: TRBV27
abundance: few
j_gene: TRBJ2-5
CDR3nt: TGTGCCAGCAGTCTTCTTACGGGAGTCGGGGAGACCCAGTACTTC
CDR3aa: CASSLLTGVGETQYF

d_gene: NA
v_gene: TRBV10-3
abundance: many
j_gene: TRBJ2-5
CDR3nt: TGTGCCATCAGTGAGCCCGGTGGTAGCGGCCAAGAGACCCAGTACTTC
CDR3aa: CAISEPGGSGQETQYF

d_gene: TRBD1
v_gene: TRBV7-9
abundance: few
j_gene: TRBJ1-4
CDR3nt: TGTGCCAGCAGCTTCTACGACGGGACAGGGTTTGGACTGTTTTTT
CDR3aa: CASSFYDGTGFGLFF

d_gene: NA
v_gene: TRBV29-1
abundance: many
j_gene: TRBJ1-5
CDR3nt: TGCAGCGTTGCAGGTTTTTGGCCCCAGCATTTT
CDR3aa: CSVAGFWPQHF

d_gene: NA
v_gene: TRBV18
abundance: many
j_gene: TRBJ2-5
CDR3nt: TGTGCCAGCAGTCCACCGAGTGAGACCCAGTACTTC
CDR3aa: CASSPPSETQYF

d_gene: TRBD2
v_gene: TRBV9
abundance: NA
j_gene: TRBJ2-1
CDR3nt: TGTGCCAGCAGCGTAGTTGAGCGGGGGTACAATGAGCAGTTCTTC
CDR3aa: CASSVVERGYNEQFF

d_gene: TRBD2
v_gene: TRBV18
abundance: NA
j_gene: TRBJ2-4
CDR3nt: TGTGCCAGCTCACCCCGACTAGCGGGAGGAGGAAACATTCAGTACTTC
CDR3aa: CASSPRLAGGGNIQYF

d_gene: NA
v_gene: TRBV5-1
abundance: NA
j_gene: TRBJ2-1
CDR3nt: TGCGCCAGCAGCTTCGCTAGCAACAATGAGCAGTTCTTC
CDR3aa: CASSFASNNEQFF

d_gene: NA
v_gene: TRBV12-3/TRBV12-4
abundance: few
j_gene: TRBJ2-5
CDR3nt: TGTGCCAGCAGTTCCCTAGCATTGGAGACCCAGTACTTC
CDR3aa: CASSSLALETQYF

d_gene: TRBD1
v_gene: TRBV20-1
abundance: NA
j_gene: TRBJ2-4
CDR3nt: TGCAGTATAAGACGACAGGGGTCGTCCAAAAACATTCAGTACTTC
CDR3aa: CSIRRQGSSKNIQYF

d_gene: TRBD2
v_gene: TRBV6-2/TRBV6-3
abundance: many
j_gene: TRBJ2-2
CDR3nt: TGTGCCAGCAGTTACACAGGACTAGCTAGCGGGGAGCTGTTTTTT
CDR3aa: CASSYTGLASGELFF

d_gene: NA
v_gene: TRBV15
abundance: many
j_gene: TRBJ2-3
CDR3nt: TGTGCCACCCGACGACAGAGCACAGATACGCAGTATTTT
CDR3aa: CATRRQSTDTQYF

d_gene: NA
v_gene: TRBV20-1
abundance: many
j_gene: TRBJ2-3
CDR3nt: TGCAGTGCTAGAGATGATTGGGGAATTGTATCAGATACGCAGTATTTT
CDR3aa: CSARDDWGIVSDTQYF

d_gene: TRBD2
v_gene: TRBV20-1
abundance: many
j_gene: TRBJ2-7
CDR3nt: TGCAGTGCTAGACCATATAGCGGGAGAAACGAGCAGTACTTC
CDR3aa: CSARPYSGRNEQYF

d_gene: NA
v_gene: TRBV7-6
abundance: many
j_gene: TRBJ1-1
CDR3nt: TGTGCCAGCAGCCCCCGGGAGGGAGAAGCTTTCTTT
CDR3aa: CASSPREGEAFF

d_gene: NA
v_gene: TRBV5-1
abundance: few
j_gene: TRBJ2-7
CDR3nt: TGCGCCAGCAGCTTGGGGGCCAGCGGAATCGAGCAGTACTTC
CDR3aa: CASSLGASGIEQYF

d_gene: NA
v_gene: TRBV5-1
abundance: NA
j_gene: TRBJ2-3
CDR3nt: TGCGCCAGCAGCTTGGCCCTCGATGGAGATACGCAGTATTTT
CDR3aa: CASSLALDGDTQYF

d_gene: NA
v_gene: TRBV2
abundance: once
j_gene: TRBJ2-7
CDR3nt: TGTGCCAGCAACTACAGGGAGCACTACGAGCAGTACTTC
CDR3aa: CASNYREHYEQYF

d_gene: NA
v_gene: TRBV15
abundance: NA
j_gene: TRBJ2-7
CDR3nt: TGTGCCACCAGCACGGGGCGAGGGGTTACCTACGAGCAGTACTTC
CDR3aa: CATSTGRGVTYEQYF

d_gene: NA
v_gene: TRBV30
abundance: many
j_gene: TRBJ2-6
CDR3nt: TGTGCCTATGCAGGGCAGGCGCGGGTCCTGACTTTC
CDR3aa: CAYAGQARVLTF

d_gene: NA
v_gene: TRBV12-3/TRBV12-4
abundance: NA
j_gene: TRBJ2-7
CDR3nt: TGTGCCAGCAGGGAGACGGGCTACGCCTACGAGCAGTACTTC
CDR3aa: CASRETGYAYEQYF

d_gene: TRBD1
v_gene: TRBV6-1
abundance: few
j_gene: TRBJ2-3
CDR3nt: TGTGCCAGCAGTGACCGGGACAGGGTGACAGATACGCAGTATTTT
CDR3aa: CASSDRDRVTDTQYF

d_gene: NA
v_gene: TRBV15
abundance: many
j_gene: TRBJ2-5
CDR3nt: TGTGCCACCAGCAGAGATTCCGGGCGCGGGGAGACCCAGTACTTC
CDR3aa: CATSRDSGRGETQYF